These T cell receptor beta chains were read from a single sample in a study of shared clonotypes between healthy human individuals. Repertoires were generated with immunoSEQ multiplex PCR, while TCRdb's copy carries only in-frame clones and drops some. The sample carries about 480,000 clones, less than 85% recorded once. The sample was PBMCs. The source of these receptors is a middle-aged woman in good health. Some clones in this sample may be carry-over from other donors' samples. Each CDR3 is given with its conserved first and last residue. D genes are given only for firm matches. Clone size is not always given. Where it is, it says once, few, many or a class for expanded clones.

clone size	J gene	V gene	D gene	CDR3 protein	CDR3 DNA
NA	TRBJ2-2	TRBV18	NA	CASSPPVTAGTGELFF	TGTGCCAGCTCACCCCCGGTTACGGCGGGCACCGGGGAGCTGTTTTTT
NA	TRBJ2-1	TRBV9	NA	CASSVLGTYNEQFF	TGTGCCAGCAGCGTACTAGGCACATACAATGAGCAGTTCTTC
NA	TRBJ2-5	TRBV5-3	TRBD2	CARRRGRAVETQYF	TGTGCCAGAAGGCGCGGGAGGGCCGTTGAGACCCAGTACTTC
NA	TRBJ2-5	TRBV5-1	TRBD1	CASSPRPGTGGWETQYF	TGCGCCAGCAGCCCCCGACCCGGGACAGGGGGGTGGGAGACCCAGTACTTC
NA	TRBJ2-3	TRBV7-2	NA	CASSRDSGTQYF	TGTGCCAGCAGTCGGGACTCCGGCACGCAGTATTTT
NA	TRBJ2-3	TRBV2	NA	CARAETDTQYF	TGTGCCAGAGCGGAGACAGATACGCAGTATTTT
NA	TRBJ2-5	TRBV14	NA	CASSQLGNQETQYF	TGTGCCAGCAGCCAGTTAGGGAATCAAGAGACCCAGTACTTC
NA	TRBJ1-1	TRBV18	TRBD1	CASSTEKGARNLDTEAFF	TGTGCCAGCTCCACCGAAAAGGGGGCCCGAAATTTAGACACTGAAGCTTTCTTT
NA	TRBJ2-7	TRBV4-2	NA	CASSPMRGDYEQYF	TGTGCCAGCAGCCCAATGCGAGGGGACTACGAGCAGTACTTC
NA	TRBJ2-7	TRBV10-3	TRBD2	CAISEAISGSGYEQYF	TGTGCCATCAGTGAGGCGATTAGCGGGAGCGGGTACGAGCAGTACTTC
NA	TRBJ2-7	TRBV2	NA	CASSERTEQYF	TGTGCCAGCAGTGAACGGACAGAGCAGTACTTC
once	TRBJ1-5	TRBV19	NA	CASSIDGRRGSNQPQHF	TGTGCCAGTAGTATAGATGGACGCAGGGGTAGCAATCAGCCCCAGCATTTT
NA	TRBJ2-2	TRBV2	NA	CASTRQTGELFF	TGTGCCAGTACGAGACAGACCGGGGAGCTGTTTTTT
NA	TRBJ1-1	TRBV29-1	TRBD1	CSVWTGPKNTEAFF	TGCAGCGTGTGGACAGGGCCAAAGAACACTGAAGCTTTCTTT